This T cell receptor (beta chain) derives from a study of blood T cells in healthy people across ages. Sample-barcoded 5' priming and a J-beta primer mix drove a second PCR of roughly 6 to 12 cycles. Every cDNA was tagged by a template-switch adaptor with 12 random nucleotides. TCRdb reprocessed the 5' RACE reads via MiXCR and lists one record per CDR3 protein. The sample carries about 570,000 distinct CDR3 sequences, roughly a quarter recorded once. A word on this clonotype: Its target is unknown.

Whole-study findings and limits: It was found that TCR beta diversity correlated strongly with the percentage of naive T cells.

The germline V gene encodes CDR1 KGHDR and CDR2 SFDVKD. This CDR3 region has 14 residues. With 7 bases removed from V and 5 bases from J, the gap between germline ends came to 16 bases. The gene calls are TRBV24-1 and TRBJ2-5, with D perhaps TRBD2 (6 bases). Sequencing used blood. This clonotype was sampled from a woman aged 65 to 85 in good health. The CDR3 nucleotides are TGTGCCACCAGCGGGGGACGGGGGTCCGAGACCCAGTACTTC. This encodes CATSGGRGSETQYF.